The TCR beta chain under discussion was sequenced for a study of graft-versus-host responses after intestinal transplantation. Whole-study context: Multivisceral, liver-intestinal, or isolated intestinal transplants were received by the recipients.

Trimming left V 0 bases short and J 0 bases short, with 10 bases between. CDR1 is SGHRS, CDR2 YFSETQ, per germline. The CDR3 covers 16 residues. The protocol was immunoSEQ multiplex PCR, while the TCRdb copy is restricted to in-frame clones and leaves out a portion. Counted here are about 96,000 clones, about 94% occurring once; the ten biggest clones make up approximately 0.18%. In the case of this clone: Its antigen is undetermined.

General study results and limits: There was an association between peak levels of circulating GvH clones and early post-transplant HvG declines. Graft-versus-host to host-versus-graft clonal ratios in allografts were high in patients with graft-donor T cell macrochimerism.

This chain connects TRBV5-1 to TRBJ2-1; D might be TRBD2 (5 bases). Here the sequenced sample was unstimulated CD4+ T cells sorted from spleen or lymph node cells, taken before intestinal transplant. This TCR came from a human donor who received an intestinal transplant. The CDR3 region has the DNA TGCGCCAGCAGCTTGGCAATAGCGTACTCCTACAATGAGCAGTTCTTC. The encoded protein is CASSLAIAYSYNEQFF.